This T cell receptor beta chain was recovered during a study of T cell repertoires in cytomegalovirus infection. Study at large: Indications came from public TCR beta signatures; they pointed to CMV infection and to a matching HLA type. General study results and limits: The study found HLA-C-restricted CMV-specific TCR beta clonotypes dominating the ex vivo response.

TCRdb reprocessed the reads with MiXCR, giving one entry per CDR3 protein. The profile covers 630,000 or so distinct CDR3 sequences, with approximately 24% appearing a single time and around 7.6% taken by the ten largest. The CDR3 is made up of 13 amino acids. CDR1 and CDR2 from the germline V gene are SGHTA and FQGNSA. Of note for this clonotype: Its antigen remains unknown. A much larger clonotype is one base distant, so this may be a read error.

The clonotype originates from a human donor in good health (CMV status not recorded). Some clones in this sample may be carry-over from other donors' samples. The V call is TRBV7-2, the J call TRBJ1-2; weak D call: TRBD1 (5 bases). The sample was CD8+ T cells from PBMCs. For the CDR3, the DNA is TGTGCCAGCAGCTTGGACACCAACTATGACTACACCTTC. Amino acids: CASSLDTNYDYTF.